The 27 T cell receptor beta chains below all came from one sample that was sequenced in a study of T cells in Graves' hyperthyroidism and ophthalmopathy. RNA transcripts were the template for amplifying TCR beta CDR3 regions. First-round RT-PCR targeting the TCR CDR3 was performed with the HTBI primer set. TCRdb passed the multiplex PCR reads through MiXCR, listing each CDR3 protein once. Found here are 490,000 or so distinct CDR3 sequences, less than 20% of them singletons; the top ten hold 47%. The material sequenced was blood. The receptors were gathered from a man aged 40-49 years with Graves' ophthalmopathy.

This clonotype was found many times. The chain has TRBV6-1 and TRBJ2-7; 9 positions match TRBD1. The CDR3 has 14 amino acids. The V and J ends lost 7 bases and 4 bases, in that order; junction bases with no gene match: 8. Germline CDR1 reads MNHNS; CDR2 reads SASEGT. The CDR3 is CASTPGQGGYEQYF. CDR3 nucleotides: TGTGCCAGCACCCCGGGACAGGGAGGTTACGAGCAGTACTTC.

This clonotype was seen a few times. CDR3: CASSPAARDRVSYEQYF. For the CDR3, the DNA is TGTGCCAGCAGCCCAGCCGCCCGGGACAGGGTAAGCTACGAGCAGTACTTC. The chain uses TRBV7-9 and TRBJ2-7, with TRBD1 matching 9 bases. Losses at the gene ends were 5 bases for V and 3 bases for J; bases not matched to a gene: 14. The CDR3 totals 17 residues. The germline gives CDR1 SEHNR, CDR2 FQNEAQ (reference sequence). Based on the CDR3 plus reference TRBV7-9 and TRBJ2-7, the full variable domain is DTGVSQNPRHKITKRGQNVTFRCDPISEHNRLYWYRQTLGQGPEFLTYFQNEAQLEKSRLLSDRFSAERPKGSFSTLEIQRTEQGDSAMYLCASSPAARDRVSYEQYFGPGTRLTVT.

Details on this clonotype: This may stem from a read error, because a much larger clone lies one nucleotide away. V gene TRBV2 combines with J gene TRBJ1-2; perhaps TRBD1 as D (5 bases). This CDR3 has 14 amino acids. CDR1 and CDR2 (germline): SNHLY, FYNNEI. V lost 7 bases and J lost 8, with 20 bases in between. The CDR3: CASNTPGRVGGYTF. DNA for the CDR3: TGTGCCAGCAACACCCCAGGCAGGGTAGGGGGCTACACCTTC.

J is TRBJ2-3 and V is TRBV20-1; 16 positions match TRBD2. The CDR3 has 15 residues. V shed 3 bases and J 9 bases; nucleotides not matched to a gene: 6. Germline CDR1 DFQATT, CDR2 SNEGSKA (reference sequence). The CDR3 reads CSARGTSGGAGTQYF. The CDR3 DNA reads as TGCAGTGCTAGGGGGACTAGCGGGGGGGCGGGCACGCAGTATTTT.

This clonotype has only a few counts. This chain joins TRBV5-1 and TRBJ2-1; 11 bases align to TRBD1. V shed 5 bases and J 2 bases; nucleotides not matched to a gene: 12. The CDR3 is 18 amino acids. Germline values: CDR1 SGHRS, CDR2 YFSETQ. The CDR3 reads CASRSRDRGYGTYNEQFF. The CDR3 bases are TGCGCCAGCAGGTCCCGGGACAGGGGGTATGGCACCTACAATGAGCAGTTCTTC.

This clonotype was picked up a small number of times. V usage is TRBV18 and J usage is TRBJ2-2, with D uncertain. Germline assignment: CDR1 KGHSH and CDR2 LQKENI. The germline V and J ends were trimmed by 1 base and 0 bases, with 9 bases remaining between them. The CDR3 totals 16 residues. CDR3: CASSPRPPANTGELFF. DNA of the CDR3: TGTGCCAGCTCACCACGGCCCCCAGCGAACACCGGGGAGCTGTTTTTT.

In its sample, this clonotype was seen many times. V gene TRBV5-6 combines with J gene TRBJ2-1; D possibly uses TRBD1 or TRBD2 (6 bases each). Germline V gives CDR1 SGHDT, CDR2 YYEEEE. V was trimmed by 4 bases and J by 3 bases, leaving 14 bases between them. This CDR3 has 15 residues. CDR3 sequence: CASSQRQDYYNEQFF. The CDR3 coding sequence is TGTGCCAGCAGCCAAAGACAGGACTACTACAATGAGCAGTTCTTC.

Remarks on this clonotype: A junction end diverges from the germline sequence, so it may reflect a read error. The CDR3 region is CTSSYQRDTEAFF. The CDR3 DNA reads as TGTACCAGCAGCTACCAGCGGGACACTGAAGCTTTCTTT. The chain couples TRBV7-3 to TRBJ1-1; no clear D. CDR1 and CDR2 (germline): SGHTA, FQGTGA. CDR3 length equals 13 residues.

This clonotype was found many times. This chain links TRBV11-2 with TRBJ1-2; tentatively, D is TRBD1 (5 bases). The V and J ends lost 0 bases and 3 bases respectively, with 11 bases between them. This CDR3 has 15 amino acids. Germline CDR1 reads SGHAT; CDR2 reads FQNNGV. DNA of the CDR3: TGTGCCAGCAGCTTAGAACAGGTTATTGACTATGGCTACACCTTC. It translates to CASSLEQVIDYGYTF.

The genes are TRBV5-1 and TRBJ1-3; D gene unclear. The V and J ends lost 4 bases and 0 bases respectively, with 11 bases between them. The CDR3 is made up of 15 amino acids. Looked up from germline, CDR1 is SGHRS and CDR2 is YFSETQ. Here the CDR3 reads CASSREGGSGNTIYF. CDR3 nucleotides: TGCGCCAGCAGCAGAGAGGGCGGCTCTGGAAACACCATATATTTT.

In its sample, this clonotype was seen many times. The chain carries TRBV28 and TRBJ2-7; 12 bases match TRBD1. The ends lost 7 bases at V and 2 bases at J; junction bases unmatched: 6. The CDR3 runs 15 residues. Germline CDR1 reads MDHEN; CDR2 reads SYDVKM. The CDR3 loop is CASTPGTGGAYEQYF. The CDR3 DNA reads as TGTGCCAGCACCCCTGGGACAGGGGGCGCCTACGAGCAGTACTTC.

This clonotype has a handful of counts. The chain employs TRBV15 and TRBJ2-7, with 9 bases matching TRBD2. CDR3 length equals 16 residues. Germline CDR1 LNHNV, CDR2 YYDKDF (reference sequence). V shed 1 base, J shed 6 bases, and the junction held 10 bases outside the gene matches. DNA for the CDR3: TGTGCCACCAGCAGAGCGGCGGGGACTAGCCGAGGCGAGCAGTACTTC. It encodes CATSRAAGTSRGEQYF.

This clonotype showed up many times. The V and J genes are TRBV11-3 and TRBJ2-1, with D perhaps TRBD2 (6 bases). This CDR3 is built from 14 residues. Germline CDR1 is SGHNT and CDR2 is YENEEA. V shed 5 bases and J shed 9 bases, with 17 bases lying between them. The CDR3 coding sequence is TGTGCCAGCAGCCTGACTAGTTCTATCGGTGAGCAGTTCTTC. Residues: CASSLTSSIGEQFF.

This clonotype was detected ten times or more. This rearrangement joins TRBV12-3 or TRBV12-4 to TRBJ2-7; a possible D gene is TRBD2 (5 bases). Trimming took 6 bases from V and 6 from J, leaving 15 bases between them. This CDR3 contains 13 residues. The CDR3 loop is CASSPTRSGEQYF. The CDR3 DNA reads TGTGCCAGCAGCCCTACTAGATCTGGCGAGCAGTACTTC.

In this sample, this clonotype turned up many times. The chain joins TRBV12-3 or TRBV12-4 to TRBJ2-1, with D possibly TRBD1 on 6 matching bases. Between the trimmed V and J ends, which lost 3 bases and 4 bases, there was a span of 10 bases. The CDR3 is made up of 14 amino acids. The CDR3 DNA reads as TGTGCCAGCAGTTTTTTCGGACAGTACAATGAGCAGTTCTTC. The encoded protein is CASSFFGQYNEQFF.

This chain joins TRBV28 and TRBJ2-7; D might be TRBD1 (6 bases). This CDR3 region has 12 residues. Germline V gene data show CDR1 as MDHEN and CDR2 as SYDVKM. With 9 bases removed from V and 3 bases from J, the gap between germline ends came to 12 bases. The CDR3 DNA follows: TGTGCCAGTACAGGGAAGGTCTACGAGCAGTACTTC. Its translation: CASTGKVYEQYF.

This clonotype was recorded many times. The chain combines TRBV20-1 with TRBJ2-5; either TRBD1 or TRBD2 may supply D (6 bases each). V was clipped by 6 bases and J by 5 bases, with 13 bases between them. The germline V gene has CDR1 DFQATT and CDR2 SNEGSKA (reference sequence). CDR3 length: 12 amino acids. This chain's CDR3 is CSARPGAETQYF. The CDR3 DNA reads TGCAGTGCCCGGCCGGGGGCGGAGACCCAGTACTTC.

This sequence joins TRBV2 and TRBJ2-7; a possible D gene is TRBD1 (5 bases). Germline lookup yields CDR1 SNHLY and CDR2 FYNNEI. CDR3 length equals 14 residues. Trimming pared 7 bases from V and 0 bases from J, leaving 13 bases between. This CDR3 reads CASNLPGFSYEQYF. The DNA of the CDR3 is TGTGCCAGCAACTTACCAGGGTTCTCCTACGAGCAGTACTTC. The full variable domain, in which reference TRBV2 and TRBJ2-7 provide the parts outside the CDR3, is EPEVTQTPSHQVTQMGQEVILRCVPISNHLYFYWYRQILGQKVEFLVSFYNNEISEKSEIFDDQFSVERPDGSNFTLKIRSTKLEDSAMYFCASNLPGFSYEQYFGPGTRLTVT.

The chain links TRBV19 to TRBJ2-3; perhaps TRBD2 as D (6 bases). V was trimmed by 3 bases and J by 6 bases, leaving 16 bases between them. CDR1 is LNHDA and CDR2 is SQIVND in the germline V gene (reference sequence). The CDR3 consists of 15 residues. CDR3 region: CASSISLSAGDTQYF. The DNA of the CDR3 is TGTGCCAGTAGTATTTCCCTATCCGCGGGGGATACGCAGTATTTT.

This clonotype showed up many times. The chain couples TRBV28 to TRBJ2-2, with 11 bases aligning to TRBD1. The V and J ends lost 1 base and 6 bases, in that order; junction bases with no gene match: 7. CDR3 size: 17 residues. Per the germline V gene, CDR1 is MDHEN and CDR2 is SYDVKM. In DNA, the CDR3 is TGTGCCAGCAGTTTATCATCGTGGGGACAGGGGGCCGGGGAGCTGTTTTTT. It encodes CASSLSSWGQGAGELFF.

This clonotype was found a few times. The CDR3 sequence is CASSRAPTGDPGSYNSPLHF. The CDR3 nucleotides read TGTGCCAGCAGCCGAGCCCCCACAGGGGACCCTGGCTCCTATAATTCACCCCTCCACTTT. The chain joins TRBV7-2 to TRBJ1-6; the match to TRBD1 covers 7 bases. With 5 bases clipped from V and 0 bases from J, the junction kept 16 bases outside the gene matches. This CDR3 has 20 amino acids. Germline V gene lookup returns CDR1 SGHTA and CDR2 FQGNSA.

The chain is built from TRBV2 and TRBJ2-2; 12 bases map to TRBD1. The CDR3 contains 15 residues. Trimming cost V 11 bases and J 9 bases; bases outside gene matches: 13. The V gene's germline CDR1 is SNHLY and CDR2 FYNNEI. The CDR3 nucleotides read TGTGCCGGACAAAACCGGGACAGGGGGCAATGGGAGCTGTTTTTT. This encodes CAGQNRDRGQWELFF.

The chain joins TRBV10-3 to TRBJ2-1; 11 bases line up with TRBD2. Germline CDR1 ENHRY, CDR2 SYGVKD. After removal of 4 bases from V and 8 bases from J, the junction contained 7 bases not matched to a gene. CDR3 size: 15 residues. The CDR3 bases are TGTGCCATCAGTGGGGGTAGCGGGAGGGCGGATGAGCAGTTCTTC. This sequence encodes CAISGGSGRADEQFF.

This clonotype has more than one count but fewer than ten. The chain couples TRBV7-3 to TRBJ2-1, with D unresolved. Trimming left V 3 bases short and J 4 bases short, with 10 bases between. This CDR3 has 14 residues. Germline CDR1 SGHTA, CDR2 FQGTGA. This CDR3 reads CASSLGPPYNEQFF. The CDR3 DNA sequence: TGTGCCAGCAGCTTGGGCCCCCCTTACAATGAGCAGTTCTTC.

On this clonotype itself: At one end the junction does not follow the germline gene, possibly because of a read error. In DNA, the CDR3 is TGTGCTGGGGCGGTGGCGGGGGTTGGCAATGGGCAGTTCTTC. This sequence encodes CAGAVAGVGNGQFF. This chain connects TRBV12-5 to TRBJ2-1, with TRBD2 matching over 7 bases. This CDR3 has 14 amino acids. CDR1 is LGHNT, CDR2 FRNRAP, per germline.

This clonotype was observed many times. This chain uses TRBV7-8 with TRBJ2-5; 11 nucleotides match TRBD2. With V trimmed by 5 bases and J by 0 bases, 14 bases remained unmatched. This CDR3 is built from 19 residues. Looked up from germline, CDR1 is SGHVS and CDR2 is FQNEAQ. The CDR3 region has the DNA TGTGCCAGCAGCGGACGGGGGGCTAGCGGGGGGTCGTACCAAGAGACCCAGTACTTC. Protein sequence: CASSGRGASGGSYQETQYF.

The V gene is TRBV12-3 or TRBV12-4, the J gene TRBJ2-3, with 9 bases identical to TRBD2. V trimming: 2 bases; J trimming: 0 bases; junction bases outside the gene matches: 3. The CDR3 has 16 amino acids. CDR3 nucleotide sequence: TGTGCCAGCAGTTTAAGGAGCGGGGGGAGCACAGATACGCAGTATTTT. Amino acid sequence: CASSLRSGGSTDTQYF.